This T cell receptor beta chain is from a study of control samples from healthy donors and cancer patients. TCRdb keeps only in-frame clones here, not all; method: immunoSEQ multiplex PCR. Of some 100,000 clones in the sample, around nine tenths were seen once. J lost 6 bases, V lost 5 bases, and 15 bases had no gene match. The CDR3 covers 16 residues. Germline V gene data show CDR1 as SGHAT and CDR2 as FQNNGV. V usage is TRBV11-2 and J usage is TRBJ2-7; 8 bases are a match to TRBD1. The specimen was blood. The receptor was isolated from a man aged 25 to 40 in good health. This CDR3 reads CASSPWTGLFLGEQYF. The CDR3 nucleotides are TGTGCCAGCAGCCCCTGGACAGGGTTGTTTCTTGGCGAGCAGTACTTC.